These 19 T cell receptor beta chains were all obtained from the same sample, sequenced in a study of T cells in Graves' hyperthyroidism and ophthalmopathy (dated by TCRdb to about 2019). Library generation was performed with multiplex PCR. TCRdb records Illumina HiSeq 2000 as the sequencer. The TCR beta CDR3 regions were amplified from the RNA transcripts. For the first round of RT-PCR on the TCR CDR3, the HTBI primer set was used together with the Qiagen OneStep RT-PCR kit. Using fastp trimming at Q25 and MiXCR clonotype assembly, TCRdb reanalyzed the public sequencing data and kept in-frame beta chains. Under each unique CDR3 protein, matching rows form one entry showing the most common genes and DNA. Across this sample there are under 400,000 distinct CDR3 sequences, with about 16% seen only once. Under 25% of the sample rests with the top ten. The source material was blood. The receptors shown here come from an older woman with Graves' ophthalmopathy.

This clonotype was seen many times. The genes are TRBV5-1 and TRBJ2-2; D gene unclear. From germline, CDR1 is SGHRS and CDR2 YFSETQ. V was clipped by 2 bases and J by 1 base, with 9 bases between them. CDR3 size: 15 residues. CDR3: CASSFNQENTGELFF. DNA of the CDR3: TGCGCCAGCAGCTTTAACCAGGAGAACACCGGGGAGCTGTTTTTT.

A note on this clonotype: This sequence may be a read error, since a much larger clone differs from it by one base. The CDR3 region is CASSIQTASADTQYF. For the CDR3, the DNA is TGTGCCAGTAGTATTCAAACGGCTAGCGCAGATACGCAGTATTTT. This chain uses TRBV19 with TRBJ2-3; D is possibly TRBD2 (6 bases). This CDR3 comprises 15 residues. CDR1 LNHDA and CDR2 SQIVND come from the germline V gene (reference sequence). Trimming pared 3 bases from V and 4 bases from J, leaving 14 bases between.

This rearrangement joins TRBV28 to TRBJ2-6; no clear D. CDR3 length: 16 amino acids. Germline V gene sequence: CDR1 MDHEN, CDR2 SYDVKM. Trimming took 6 bases from V and 1 from J, leaving 13 bases between them. The chain's CDR3 is CASRLYGVSGANVLTF. CDR3 sequence (DNA): TGTGCCAGCAGACTTTATGGGGTTTCTGGGGCCAACGTCCTGACTTTC.

This clonotype was seen repeatedly, ten times or more. The genes are TRBV6-1 and TRBJ1-2, with D possibly matching TRBD1 (6 bases). The V gene lost 6 bases and the J gene lost 8 bases, with 10 bases spanning the gap. Looked up from germline, CDR1 is MNHNS and CDR2 is SASEGT. The CDR3 is 11 amino acids. CDR3: CASSTGLGYTF. Written as DNA, the CDR3 is TGTGCCAGCAGCACAGGGTTGGGCTACACCTTC.

This clonotype was seen at least ten times. This chain joins TRBV28 and TRBJ2-7, with TRBD2 matching 9 bases. Germline-derived CDR1 and CDR2 are MDHEN and SYDVKM. The V segment lost 5 bases and the J segment 1 base; nucleotides outside the gene matches: 3. This CDR3 is built from 14 residues. This CDR3 reads CASSPLAGSYEQYF. The CDR3, as DNA: TGTGCCAGCAGTCCGCTAGCGGGGTCCTACGAGCAGTACTTC. Full variable domain (remainder filled in from reference TRBV28 and TRBJ2-7): DVKVTQSSRYLVKRTGEKVFLECVQDMDHENMFWYRQDPGLGLRLIYFSYDVKMKEKGDIPEGYSVSREKKERFSLILESASTNQTSMYLCASSPLAGSYEQYFGPGTRLTVT.

In this sample, this clonotype turned up a few times. The rearrangement links TRBV28 to TRBJ1-5; D uncertain. Germline values: CDR1 MDHEN, CDR2 SYDVKM. This CDR3 contains 12 residues. V shed 6 bases and J shed 4 bases, with 7 bases lying between them. The CDR3 sequence: CASSQANQPQHF. The CDR3 nucleotides read TGTGCCAGCAGCCAGGCAAATCAGCCCCAGCATTTT. Looking up the rest from reference TRBV28 and TRBJ1-5 gives the full variable domain: DVKVTQSSRYLVKRTGEKVFLECVQDMDHENMFWYRQDPGLGLRLIYFSYDVKMKEKGDIPEGYSVSREKKERFSLILESASTNQTSMYLCASSQANQPQHFGDGTRLSIL.

The sample holds a few counts of this clonotype. The rearrangement links TRBV12-5 to TRBJ2-1; D is unclear. The CDR3 has 14 amino acids. V lost 6 bases to trimming and J lost 4 bases, with 13 bases between them. Germline V gene lookup returns CDR1 LGHNT and CDR2 FRNRAP. The CDR3 bases are TGTGCTAGTGGGAGAACAGCGCCTTACAATGAGCAGTTCTTC. It is translated as CASGRTAPYNEQFF.

There are many counts of this clonotype. The V call is TRBV30, the J call TRBJ1-6, with D hard to call. The CDR3 sequence is 13 residues long. Germline values: CDR1 GTSNPN, CDR2 SVGIG (reference sequence). Trimming left V 3 bases short and J 0 bases short, with 3 bases between. The DNA of the CDR3 is TGTGCCTGGAGGAGCTCCTATAATTCACCCCTCCACTTT. It encodes CAWRSSYNSPLHF.

This clonotype turned up a few times. The J gene is TRBJ2-1, the V gene TRBV20-1; TRBD2 matches at 11 bases. The germline V gene encodes CDR1 DFQATT and CDR2 SNEGSKA (reference sequence). The CDR3 is 14 amino acids. J was trimmed by 6 bases and V by 3 bases; bases with no gene match: 4. CDR3 DNA: TGCAGTGCTAGGTCGGGACTAGCGGCCAATGAGCAGTTCTTC. As protein: CSARSGLAANEQFF.

As regards this clonotype: No conserved phenylalanine or tryptophan is present at the end of the CDR3, so a read error is the likely explanation. V and J are TRBV28 and TRBJ1-1; D call uncertain. The V gene's germline CDR1 is MDHEN and CDR2 SYDVKM. The CDR3 totals 12 residues. CDR3 in amino acids: CVSSLRNTEAFL. Here the CDR3 DNA reads TGTGTCAGCAGTTTAAGGAACACTGAAGCTTTCCTT.

At least ten counts were recorded for this clonotype. The chain employs TRBV7-3 and TRBJ2-5, with 7 bases that match TRBD2. The germline V gene encodes CDR1 SGHTA and CDR2 FQGTGA. The CDR3 consists of 15 residues. V lost 5 bases and J lost 2; bases outside the gene matches: 8. The CDR3 reads CASSRGGGDQETQYF. The CDR3 DNA reads TGTGCCAGCAGCCGGGGTGGGGGGGATCAAGAGACCCAGTACTTC.

In its sample, this clonotype was seen once. The rearrangement uses TRBV12-5 and TRBJ2-1; 8 bases agree with TRBD1. CDR3 length: 12 residues. Germline V gene lookup returns CDR1 LGHNT and CDR2 FRNRAP. J lost 15 bases, V lost 1 base, and 5 bases had no gene match. CDR3 protein: CASGLAGGKRFF. The CDR3 DNA reads TGTGCTAGTGGTTTGGCAGGGGGCAAGAGGTTCTTC.

This clonotype was detected ten times or more. The V and J genes are TRBV3-1 and TRBJ1-3; unclear D gene. Between the trimmed V and J ends, which lost 5 bases and 2 bases, there was a span of 16 bases. CDR1 is LGHDT and CDR2 is YNNKEL in the germline V gene (reference sequence). This CDR3 is built from 16 residues. The CDR3 DNA reads TGTGCCAGCAGCTTGATCCCCCAGGTGGCTGGAAACACCATATATTTT. Translating gives CASSLIPQVAGNTIYF.

The rearrangement links TRBV27 to TRBJ2-7; 10 bases align to TRBD1. The V segment lost 7 bases and the J segment 4 bases; nucleotides outside the gene matches: 7. Germline CDR1 and CDR2: MNHEY and SMNVEV (reference sequence). This CDR3 spans 14 amino acids. The CDR3 DNA sequence: TGTGCCAGCACAAAGGGACAGGGGAATTACGAGCAGTACTTC. It encodes CASTKGQGNYEQYF.

In this sample, this clonotype turned up many times. The rearrangement joins TRBV20-1 to TRBJ2-7; the D call may be TRBD1 or TRBD2 (5 bases each). The CDR3 extends over 13 amino acids. V dropped 3 bases and J dropped 3 bases, with 12 bases sitting between them. Per germline, CDR1 DFQATT and CDR2 SNEGSKA (reference sequence). CDR3: CSASRDGLYEQYF. For the CDR3, the DNA is TGCAGTGCTAGCAGGGACGGGCTCTACGAGCAGTACTTC.

This clonotype occurred a few times. The rearrangement joins TRBV18 to TRBJ2-6; D gene uncertain. Per the germline V gene, CDR1 is KGHSH and CDR2 is LQKENI. This CDR3 is built from 13 residues. V was clipped by 3 bases and J by 4 bases, with 4 bases between them. CDR3 nucleotides: TGTGCCAGCTCACCCGAAGGGGCCAACGTCCTGACTTTC. Translated, it gives CASSPEGANVLTF.

In its sample, this clonotype was seen a few times. The chain joins TRBV6-1 to TRBJ1-3, with D unresolved. Germline V gives CDR1 MNHNS, CDR2 SASEGT. V lost 4 bases, J lost 1 base, and 11 bases lay in between. The CDR3 sequence is 15 residues long. CDR3 DNA: TGTGCCAGCAGTGGACCGATTGCTTCTGGAAACACCATATATTTT. Its protein is CASSGPIASGNTIYF.

The table lists this clonotype with a few counts. A clone one base away is much larger, so this may be a read error. The chain is built from TRBV28 and TRBJ2-7, with 7 positions matching TRBD2. Germline CDR1 is MDHEN and CDR2 is SYDVKM. The J segment lost 0 bases and the V segment lost 8 bases, leaving 10 bases of the junction unmatched. This CDR3 has 15 residues. The DNA of the CDR3 is TGTGCCAGCGGGGGAGGGGTGAGCGACTCCTACGAGCAGTACTTC. Translation: CASGGGVSDSYEQYF.

A few counts support this clonotype. V gene TRBV6-1 combines with J gene TRBJ1-3, with 8 bases fitting TRBD1. The CDR3 contains 15 residues. CDR1 is MNHNS, CDR2 SASEGT, per germline. The junction had 1 base not matched to a gene; V was cut back by 3 bases and J by 0 bases. The CDR3 region is CASSDGQGSGNTIYF. CDR3 DNA: TGTGCCAGCAGTGATGGACAGGGCTCTGGAAACACCATATATTTT.